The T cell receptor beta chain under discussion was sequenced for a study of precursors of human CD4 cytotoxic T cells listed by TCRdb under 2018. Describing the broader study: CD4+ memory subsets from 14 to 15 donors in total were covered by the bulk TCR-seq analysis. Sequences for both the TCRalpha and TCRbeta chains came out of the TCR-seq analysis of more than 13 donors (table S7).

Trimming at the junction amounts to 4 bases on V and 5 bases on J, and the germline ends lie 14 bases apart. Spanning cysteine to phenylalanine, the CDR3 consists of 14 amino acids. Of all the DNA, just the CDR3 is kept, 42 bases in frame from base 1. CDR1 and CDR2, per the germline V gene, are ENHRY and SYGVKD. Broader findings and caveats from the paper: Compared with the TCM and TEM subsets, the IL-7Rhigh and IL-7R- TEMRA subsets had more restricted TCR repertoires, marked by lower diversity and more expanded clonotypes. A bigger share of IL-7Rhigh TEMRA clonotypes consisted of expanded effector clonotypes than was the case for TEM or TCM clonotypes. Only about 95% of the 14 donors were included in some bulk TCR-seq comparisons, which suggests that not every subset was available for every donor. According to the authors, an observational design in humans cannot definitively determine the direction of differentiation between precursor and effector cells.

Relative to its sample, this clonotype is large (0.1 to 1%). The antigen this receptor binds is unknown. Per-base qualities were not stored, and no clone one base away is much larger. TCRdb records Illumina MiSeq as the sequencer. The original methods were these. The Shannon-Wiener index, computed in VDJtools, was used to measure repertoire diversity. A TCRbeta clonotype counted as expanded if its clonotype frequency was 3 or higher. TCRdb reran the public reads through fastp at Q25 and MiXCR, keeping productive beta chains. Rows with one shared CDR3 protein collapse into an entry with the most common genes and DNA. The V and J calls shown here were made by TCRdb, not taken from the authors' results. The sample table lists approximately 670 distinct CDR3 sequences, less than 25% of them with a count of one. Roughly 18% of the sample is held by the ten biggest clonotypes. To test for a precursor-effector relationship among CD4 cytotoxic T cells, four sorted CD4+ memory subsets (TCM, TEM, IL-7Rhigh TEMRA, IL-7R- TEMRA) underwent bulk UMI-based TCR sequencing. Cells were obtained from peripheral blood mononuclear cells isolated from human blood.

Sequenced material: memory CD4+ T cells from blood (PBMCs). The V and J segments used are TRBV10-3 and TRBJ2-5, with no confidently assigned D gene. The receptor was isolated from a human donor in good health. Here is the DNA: TGTGCCATCAGTGCAGTCTTAGGTGATGAGACCCAGTACTTC. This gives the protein CAISAVLGDETQYF.